This T cell receptor (beta chain) was identified in a study of blood T cell repertoires in COVID-19. In the study overall: Acute and convalescent COVID-19 specimens originated in the United States, Italy and Spain.

In Cohort 3, a recovered donor had either two negative PCRs, clearance, or symptom resolution. Authors' methods: Estimation of nucleated cell counts relied on the amplification of reference gene primers. The repertoire was sequenced with immunoSEQ multiplex PCR; TCRdb's copy has only in-frame clones and lacks some. The V and J calls and clone size come from that table; D and trimming were worked out from the DNA. The table records 400,000 to 450,000 clones, 90% of them present only once. This CDR3 contains 14 residues. Germline loops: CDR1 SNHLY, CDR2 FYNNEI. V shed 7 bases and J 6 bases; nucleotides not matched to a gene: 5.

The clonotype was recovered from a man between 18 and 29 years old who had recovered from COVID-19. The V gene is TRBV2, the J gene TRBJ2-1, with 11 positions matching TRBD2. Sequenced input: PBMCs or T cells enriched from blood (not recorded which). The CDR3: CASILAGALNEQFF. CDR3 DNA sequence: TGTGCCAGCATACTAGCGGGGGCCCTCAATGAGCAGTTCTTC.